These T cell receptor beta chains were read from a single sample in a study of blood T cell repertoires in COVID-19. Assay: immunoSEQ multiplex PCR; the TCRdb copy retains only in-frame clones and omits some. The sample holds about 45,000 clones; 69% are singletons and the top ten take under 6.5%. What was sequenced was peripheral blood. These TCRs come from an elderly man with acute or convalescent COVID-19. Each CDR3 is given with its conserved first and last residue. Each record gives: CDR3 DNA, CDR3 protein, clone size, V gene, D gene, J gene. A D gene is named only where the DNA matches it firmly. Some rows have no size entry. The others give once, few or many, or a class for an expanded clone.

TGTGCCAGCAGTTTACAGGGTGCCGGGGCCAACGTCCTGACTTTC | CASSLQGAGANVLTF | - | TRBV27 | - | TRBJ2-6
TGCGCCAGCAGCACCCCTGTTGGGGGAGGAGAGCAGTACTTC | CASSTPVGGGEQYF | - | TRBV5-1 | - | TRBJ2-7
TGTGCCAGCAGTCCGGGAGGGGGGGCGAAAGGTACCACTGAAGCTTTCTTT | CASSPGGGAKGTTEAFF | once | TRBV5-4 | - | TRBJ1-1
TGCGCCAGCAGGCCGGGGGGGCGGGAGACCCAGTACTTC | CASRPGGRETQYF | - | TRBV5-1 | TRBD2 | TRBJ2-5
TGTGCCAGCAGACCGGGACAGGCGAACACTGAAGCTTTCTTT | CASRPGQANTEAFF | - | TRBV2 | TRBD1 | TRBJ1-1
TGTGCCAGCAGCTTGGAATCGCAGGGGTATGGCTACACCTTC | CASSLESQGYGYTF | - | TRBV5-4 | - | TRBJ1-2
TGTGCCAGCAGTTATATAATGCGGACTAGCGGGAGAAACGAGCAGTACTTC | CASSYIMRTSGRNEQYF | - | TRBV6-2/TRBV6-3 | TRBD2 | TRBJ2-7
TGCGCCAGCAGCGTCGACACCGGGGAGCTGTTTTTT | CASSVDTGELFF | - | TRBV5-1 | - | TRBJ2-2
TGTGCCAGCAGCCTACGAGGGTCGTACCAAGAGACCCAGTACTTC | CASSLRGSYQETQYF | few | TRBV5-4 | - | TRBJ2-5
TGTGCCAGCAGTACGAACAGGGGGCTTCTGAACACTGAAGCTTTCTTT | CASSTNRGLLNTEAFF | - | TRBV6-2/TRBV6-3 | TRBD1 | TRBJ1-1
TGCGCCAGCAGCCAAGATGGAACAGCCCATCAGCCCCAGCATTTT | CASSQDGTAHQPQHF | - | TRBV4-1 | - | TRBJ1-5
TGTGCCAGCAGCTTAGTTAGCGGAGGTGGGGATGAGCAGTTCTTC | CASSLVSGGGDEQFF | once | TRBV7-9 | - | TRBJ2-1
TGTGCCAGCAGCGTAGCCCCGCTCAACTCGGGGGACACTGAAGCTTTCTTT | CASSVAPLNSGDTEAFF | once | TRBV9 | - | TRBJ1-1
TGTGCCAGCAGTTCCCAATACTTCTCACCCCTCCACTTT | CASSSQYFSPLHF | few | TRBV6-5 | - | TRBJ1-6
TGTGCCAGCAGCTTAGAGGGCGGTTCACCCCTCCACTTT | CASSLEGGSPLHF | - | TRBV7-3 | - | TRBJ1-6
TGTGCCAGCAGCCAAGTCGCGGGGGCAGGGGGCTACACCTTC | CASSQVAGAGGYTF | - | TRBV14 | - | TRBJ1-2
TGCGCCAGCAGCACGTCCGGGACTAGCGGTTACAGGCGCACAGATACGCAGTATTTT | CASSTSGTSGYRRTDTQYF | - | TRBV5-1 | TRBD2 | TRBJ2-3
TGTGCCAGCAGCCGCACAGTGCGACACTCCTACAATGAGCAGTTCTTC | CASSRTVRHSYNEQFF | - | TRBV7-8 | - | TRBJ2-1
TGTGCCAGCAGTTACCGACAGGGTTTGGGCGAGCAGTACTTC | CASSYRQGLGEQYF | - | TRBV6-2/TRBV6-3 | TRBD1 | TRBJ2-7
TGTGCCAGTAGTATAACCGGGGGACCTCAGCCCCAGCATTTT | CASSITGGPQPQHF | - | TRBV19 | - | TRBJ1-5
TGTGCCAGCTCACCCACAGGGGCGGTGTATGGCTACACCTTC | CASSPTGAVYGYTF | once | TRBV18 | TRBD1 | TRBJ1-2
TGTGCCAGTGGGAGGGAAAAACTGTTTTTT | CASGREKLFF | few | TRBV19 | - | TRBJ1-4
TGTGCCAGCAGCCCCGGAGGGGCCCTCAACACTGAAGCTTTCTTT | CASSPGGALNTEAFF | few | TRBV14 | - | TRBJ1-1
TGCGCCAGTCAACTAGCGGGGGACTACGAGCAGTACTTC | CASQLAGDYEQYF | - | TRBV5-1 | TRBD2 | TRBJ2-7
TGCGCCAGCAGTTACACCGGGACAGGGGACTACAATGAGCAGTTCTTC | CASSYTGTGDYNEQFF | - | TRBV5-1 | TRBD1 | TRBJ2-1
TGTGCCAGCAGTTTCGACAGGTTGAACACTGAAGCTTTCTTT | CASSFDRLNTEAFF | - | TRBV27 | - | TRBJ1-1
TGTGCCAGTAGTATTGGACAGGGGGTCCTGACGCAGTATTTT | CASSIGQGVLTQYF | - | TRBV19 | TRBD1 | TRBJ2-3
TGTGCCAGCAGCTTAGCGCAGTGGACCCAGTACTTC | CASSLAQWTQYF | - | TRBV7-8 | - | TRBJ2-5
TGTGCCAGCAGACAACAGGGTGGGGGCGCAGATACGCAGTATTTT | CASRQQGGGADTQYF | - | TRBV3-1/TRBV3-2 | - | TRBJ2-3
TGTGCCAGTAGTCCCCGGGGCTATAATTCACCCCTCCACTTT | CASSPRGYNSPLHF | medium-sized | TRBV19 | - | TRBJ1-6
TGTGCCAGCAGCGCGACAGGGAGCCTAATGAACACTGAAGCTTTCTTT | CASSATGSLMNTEAFF | - | TRBV9 | TRBD1 | TRBJ1-1
TGCGCCAGCAGCTTGGGTACTTCCGGAGATACGCAGTATTTT | CASSLGTSGDTQYF | few | TRBV5-1 | - | TRBJ2-3
TGTGCCAGCAGTTACTCGGGTCAGGGGACCAGGTACGAGCAGTACTTC | CASSYSGQGTRYEQYF | - | TRBV6-5 | - | TRBJ2-7
TGTGCCAGCAGTTCACGTCCCGGGACAGGGGGCTATGGCTACACCTTC | CASSSRPGTGGYGYTF | few | TRBV6-5 | TRBD1 | TRBJ1-2
TGCGCCAGCAGCCAAGACGAGGGCGGATCCTACGAGCAGTACTTC | CASSQDEGGSYEQYF | - | TRBV4-3 | - | TRBJ2-7
TGTGCCAGCAGCTTAGACGGGGATAGCAATCAGCCCCAGCATTTT | CASSLDGDSNQPQHF | - | TRBV7-2 | - | TRBJ1-5
TGCGCCAGCAGCACCAATAGCGGGGGGGCCAATGAGCAGTTCTTC | CASSTNSGGANEQFF | - | TRBV5-1 | TRBD2 | TRBJ2-1
TGTGCCAGCGCAGGGCCCTACAATGAGCAGTTCTTC | CASAGPYNEQFF | - | TRBV12-3/TRBV12-4 | - | TRBJ2-1
TGTGCCAGCACCTCGGGGGTTTTGACTGAAGCTTTCTTT | CASTSGVLTEAFF | few | TRBV6-6 | - | TRBJ1-1
TGTGCCAGCAGACCGGGGGGTTACAATCAGCCCCAGCATTTT | CASRPGGYNQPQHF | once | TRBV27 | - | TRBJ1-5
TGTGCCAGCAGCCCCGGGACAGAGGGCTTCTTTTCACCCCTCCACTTT | CASSPGTEGFFSPLHF | - | TRBV11-2 | TRBD1 | TRBJ1-6
TGTGCCAGCACTATGCAGGGGGGCTCTGCTCGCCATAACTATGGCTACACCTTC | CASTMQGGSARHNYGYTF | - | TRBV11-2 | TRBD1 | TRBJ1-2
TGTGCCAGCAGCCAAGATAGTAAGAGGAGGCTAGCGGTCCTCAATGAGCAGTTCTTC | CASSQDSKRRLAVLNEQFF | - | TRBV14 | TRBD2 | TRBJ2-1
TGTGCCAGCAGTGAAGGCACAGAAGCCTACCCCACCACAGATACGCAGTATTTT | CASSEGTEAYPTTDTQYF | few | TRBV2 | - | TRBJ2-3
TGCGCCAGCAGCCCCTCGACAGGGAGGACGAACACTGAAGCTTTCTTT | CASSPSTGRTNTEAFF | - | TRBV5-1 | TRBD1 | TRBJ1-1
TGTGCCAGCAGTCCCGGAGCCTCCCATTTGTTGGTCTCTGGAAACACCATATATTTT | CASSPGASHLLVSGNTIYF | few | TRBV27 | - | TRBJ1-3
TGTGCCAGCAGCCACATCAGGGCCTTGAACACTGAAGCTTTCTTT | CASSHIRALNTEAFF | once | TRBV14 | - | TRBJ1-1
TGCGCCAGCAGCTTGGGGCTAGCGGGCGCAAACAATGAGCAGTTCTTC | CASSLGLAGANNEQFF | - | TRBV5-1 | TRBD2 | TRBJ2-1
TGTGCCAGCAGCTTGACAGGGACTATGAACACTGAAGCTTTCTTT | CASSLTGTMNTEAFF | - | TRBV5-6 | - | TRBJ1-1
TGTGCCTCCTCTGACACGTATAATTCACCCCTCCACTTT | CASSDTYNSPLHF | - | TRBV6-5 | - | TRBJ1-6
TGCGCCAGCAGCCACCCCCCCAAAGGGAGGAGCTCCTACGAGCAGTACTTC | CASSHPPKGRSSYEQYF | once | TRBV4-1 | - | TRBJ2-7
TGTGCCAGCAGCTTGGCCCCCGGGAATAATTCACCCCTCCACTTT | CASSLAPGNNSPLHF | - | TRBV5-4 | - | TRBJ1-6
TGTGCCAGTAGTACTAACAGGGGGAGCACTGAAGCTTTCTTT | CASSTNRGSTEAFF | - | TRBV19 | TRBD1 | TRBJ1-1
TGTGCCAGCAGTTTAGACAGGACCTCGGCCCTCCACTTT | CASSLDRTSALHF | many | TRBV12-3/TRBV12-4 | - | TRBJ1-6
TGTGCTAGTGGTTTGGCGGCCGGGGGAACCGGGGAGCTGTTTTTT | CASGLAAGGTGELFF | few | TRBV12-5 | - | TRBJ2-2
TGTGCCAGCAGCGGGACTAGCGGGCTATCCTACAATGAGCAGTTCTTC | CASSGTSGLSYNEQFF | - | TRBV6-4 | TRBD2 | TRBJ2-1
TGTGCCAGCAGCCCCGGGACAGGGGGTGTCGCCGGGGAGCTGTTTTTT | CASSPGTGGVAGELFF | - | TRBV3-1/TRBV3-2 | TRBD1 | TRBJ2-2
TGCGCCAGCAGCCATCTTAGCGGGACCGGGGAGCTGTTTTTT | CASSHLSGTGELFF | few | TRBV4-3 | TRBD2 | TRBJ2-2